One sample yielded the 15 T cell receptor beta chains listed below, sequenced in a study of Graves' ophthalmopathy and Graves' hyperthyroidism. For repertoire sequencing, the TCR beta CDR3 regions were amplified from RNA transcripts. HTBI primers served in a first-round RT-PCR, which a second-round multiplex PCR followed. From the multiplex PCR reads, TCRdb called clonotypes with MiXCR, one entry per CDR3 protein. This table has roughly 500,000 distinct CDR3 sequences, approximately 15% appearing once. Sequenced input: blood. These receptors came from a woman in her thirties with Graves' ophthalmopathy.

This clonotype was seen at least ten times. The rearrangement joins TRBV7-4 to TRBJ1-1, with 7 bases fitting TRBD1. V dropped 2 bases and J dropped 2; count of bases not matched to a gene: 8. Germline V gene lookup returns CDR1 SGHVT and CDR2 SQSDAQ. The CDR3 has 16 residues. The CDR3 spells CASSLNRGRENTEAFF. As DNA, the CDR3 is TGTGCCAGCAGCTTAAACAGGGGAAGGGAAAACACTGAAGCTTTCTTT.

This clonotype was detected ten times or more. The chain couples TRBV4-1 to TRBJ2-7; 8 bases align to TRBD1. The V segment lost 3 bases and the J segment 4 bases; nucleotides outside the gene matches: 14. Germline V gene lookup returns CDR1 MGHRA and CDR2 YSYEKL. The CDR3 extends over 17 amino acids. This CDR3 is CASSQEGAFRGRYEQYF. The CDR3 nucleotides are TGCGCCAGCAGCCAGGAGGGGGCGTTCAGGGGGCGATACGAGCAGTACTTC.

There are a few counts of this clonotype. This chain uses TRBV4-1 with TRBJ2-2; perhaps TRBD1 as D (5 bases). V lost 2 bases and J lost 5, with 9 bases in between. The CDR3 is 14 amino acids. Germline V gene data show CDR1 as MGHRA and CDR2 as YSYEKL. Here the CDR3 DNA reads TGCGCCAGCAGCCAACAGGGAAGGACCGGGGAGCTGTTTTTT. It specifies CASSQQGRTGELFF.

In its sample, this clonotype was seen many times. This CDR3 is CASSVTGTSGTREQYF. The CDR3 DNA is TGTGCCAGCAGTGTCACCGGGACTAGCGGGACTAGGGAGCAGTACTTC. The chain employs TRBV12-3 or TRBV12-4 and TRBJ2-7; 13 positions agree with TRBD2. The CDR3 loop spans 16 amino acids. V lost 5 bases and J lost 7; bases outside the gene matches: 11.

The rearrangement joins TRBV6-2 or TRBV6-3 to TRBJ2-5; no clear D. The germline V gene encodes CDR1 MNHEY and CDR2 SVGEGT. This CDR3 comprises 11 residues. Between the trimmed V and J ends, which lost 0 bases and 9 bases, there was a span of 5 bases. DNA for the CDR3: TGTGCCAGCAGTTACTCTGAGGCCCAGTACTTC. This encodes CASSYSEAQYF.

This clonotype was counted ten times or more. The chain recombines TRBV7-8 with TRBJ1-2, with D possibly matching TRBD1 (5 bases). Germline V gene sequence: CDR1 SGHVS, CDR2 FQNEAQ. V was clipped by 1 base and J by 8 bases, with 11 bases between them. There are 13 residues in the CDR3. CDR3 residues: CASSLEGGTGYTF. The DNA for the CDR3 is TGTGCCAGCAGCTTAGAGGGCGGGACCGGCTACACCTTC.

This clonotype was recorded many times. This rearrangement joins TRBV12-3 or TRBV12-4 to TRBJ2-7; TRBD2 aligns across 7 bases. Unmatched junction bases numbered 9, after V lost 3 bases and J lost 4 bases. CDR3 length: 15 amino acids. CDR3 sequence reads: CASSFGGGVHYEQYF. The CDR3 DNA reads as TGTGCCAGCAGTTTCGGGGGAGGGGTTCATTACGAGCAGTACTTC.

This clonotype was recorded many times. This CDR3 reads CASSPTRQGARGQYF. The CDR3 nucleotides are TGTGCCAGCAGCCCTACCCGACAGGGGGCGCGGGGGCAGTACTTC. This chain links TRBV28 with TRBJ2-7, with 10 bases aligning to TRBD1. The CDR3 totals 15 residues. Germline-derived CDR1 and CDR2 are MDHEN and SYDVKM. V lost 6 bases and J lost 9; bases outside the gene matches: 14.

The rearrangement uses TRBV30 and TRBJ1-2; D unclear. V lost 4 bases to trimming and J lost 3 bases, with 9 bases between them. Germline-derived CDR1 and CDR2 are GTSNPN and SVGIG (reference sequence). This CDR3 comprises 12 residues. The CDR3 loop reads CAWIPSHYGYTF. CDR3 bases: TGTGCCTGGATACCAAGCCACTATGGCTACACCTTC.

This clonotype was observed at least ten times. The V and J genes are TRBV28 and TRBJ2-7; the D is unclear. Germline V gives CDR1 MDHEN, CDR2 SYDVKM. This CDR3 has 15 residues. V was pared by 3 bases and J by 2 bases, with 14 bases between. The CDR3, as DNA: TGTGCCAGCAGTTTGCCCCCTGCCGGTGCCTACGAGCAGTACTTC. Encoded protein: CASSLPPAGAYEQYF.

This clonotype was detected ten times or more. The rearrangement joins TRBV9 to TRBJ1-5; D ambiguous. Trimming left V 4 bases short and J 4 bases short, with 15 bases between. The length of the CDR3 is 15 residues. Germline CDR1 reads SGDLS; CDR2 reads YYNGEE. The chain's CDR3 is CASSPRTGMNQPQHF. The CDR3 nucleotides are TGTGCCAGCAGCCCCCGCACGGGGATGAATCAGCCCCAGCATTTT.

This clonotype was counted ten times or more. The rearrangement links TRBV12-3 or TRBV12-4 to TRBJ1-1; D perhaps matches TRBD1 (6 bases). Deletions cut 6 bases from V and 5 bases from J, with 13 bases between. The CDR3 covers 13 residues. The chain's CDR3 is CASRRQEITEAFF. The DNA for the CDR3 is TGTGCCAGCAGGCGACAGGAGATAACTGAAGCTTTCTTT.

Many counts were recorded for this clonotype. The chain couples TRBV27 to TRBJ2-5, with 8 bases that match TRBD1. Germline V gene lookup returns CDR1 MNHEY and CDR2 SMNVEV (reference sequence). The CDR3 totals 19 residues. V was clipped by 2 bases and J by 2 bases; unmatched bases: 16. The CDR3 reads CASSLTPPLSWDRQETQYF. The CDR3 coding sequence is TGTGCCAGCAGTTTAACCCCCCCCCTCTCCTGGGACAGGCAAGAGACCCAGTACTTC.

There are many counts of this clonotype. V usage is TRBV6-2 or TRBV6-3 and J usage is TRBJ2-2; tentatively, D is TRBD2 (5 bases). V was pared by 5 bases and J by 5 bases, with 12 bases between. CDR1 is MNHEY, CDR2 SVGEGT, per germline. The CDR3 has 14 amino acids. Here the CDR3 DNA reads TGTGCCAGCAGTCCACAAGGGAGAACCGGGGAGCTGTTTTTT. This codes for CASSPQGRTGELFF.

This clonotype was detected ten times or more. The V and J genes are TRBV12-3 or TRBV12-4 and TRBJ1-2; 8 bases match TRBD1. Unmatched junction bases numbered 4, after V lost 5 bases and J lost 5 bases. This CDR3 region has 13 residues. This CDR3 is CASSATGGYGYTF. Here the CDR3 DNA reads TGTGCCAGCAGTGCAACAGGGGGTTATGGCTACACCTTC.